The 22 T cell receptor beta chains listed next were all sequenced from one sample in a study of blood T cell repertoires in COVID-19. This table comes from immunoSEQ multiplex PCR, and its TCRdb copy is limited to in-frame clones, with some not included. Here the sample spans about 120,000 clones, approximately 80% being singletons. Material for sequencing was peripheral blood. These receptor sequences come from a woman in her forties or fifties with acute or convalescent COVID-19.

This chain joins TRBV10-3 and TRBJ2-1; 9 nucleotides align to TRBD2. The junction had 14 bases not matched to a gene; V was cut back by 5 bases and J by 9 bases. The germline CDR1 and CDR2 sequences are ENHRY and SYGVKD. This CDR3 is built from 16 residues. CDR3 sequence reads: CAISIAGEKGWGEQFF. The CDR3 DNA reads TGTGCCATCAGTATAGCGGGGGAAAAGGGGTGGGGTGAGCAGTTCTTC.

This chain links TRBV11-1 with TRBJ2-5; D possibly corresponds to TRBD2 (5 bases). The length of the CDR3 is 15 residues. Germline V lookup: CDR1 SGHAT, CDR2 FQDESV (reference sequence). V was cut by 5 bases and J by 1 base, with 14 bases left in between. Here the CDR3 reads CASSVLGLPQETQYF. DNA for the CDR3: TGTGCCAGCAGCGTCCTTGGACTCCCCCAAGAGACCCAGTACTTC.

This sequence joins TRBV6-5 and TRBJ2-2; 7 positions match TRBD2. The ends lost 2 bases at V and 8 bases at J; junction bases unmatched: 11. Germline values: CDR1 MNHEY, CDR2 SVGAGI. This CDR3 comprises 16 residues. The CDR3 coding sequence is TGTGCCAGCAGTTACGGAGTGGGGGGGTATGGAGGGGAGCTGTTTTTT. Its translation is CASSYGVGGYGGELFF.

The rearrangement links TRBV7-9 to TRBJ1-3; D uncertain. Trimming removed 4 bases at V and 0 bases at J, with 4 bases between. The CDR3 extends over 13 amino acids. Germline CDR1 SEHNR, CDR2 FQNEAQ (reference sequence). DNA for the CDR3: TGTGCCAGCAGCTACAGCTCTGGAAACACCATATATTTT. This sequence encodes CASSYSSGNTIYF.

This clone was seen just once. This rearrangement joins TRBV19 to TRBJ2-2; TRBD2 agrees at 9 bases. Trimming removed 4 bases from V and 4 bases from J; junction bases left unmatched: 13. This CDR3 is built from 18 residues. Germline CDR1 reads LNHDA; CDR2 reads SQIVND (reference sequence). The CDR3 region has the DNA TGTGCCAGTAGTAGAGAGCGAGGCGGGAGGGCGAGCACCGGGGAGCTGTTTTTT. The encoded protein is CASSRERGGRASTGELFF.

The chain has TRBV6-1 and TRBJ1-4, with D unresolved. The CDR3 runs 16 residues. Germline lookup yields CDR1 MNHNS and CDR2 SASEGT. V was clipped by 2 bases and J by 10 bases, with 20 bases between them. The CDR3: CASSETSGSGFGKLFF. The DNA for the CDR3 is TGTGCCAGCAGTGAAACTTCCGGGAGCGGCTTTGGAAAACTGTTTTTT.

The chain has TRBV3-1 (or the pseudogene TRBV3-2) and TRBJ1-4; 10 bases map to TRBD1. Germline-derived CDR1 and CDR2 are LGHDT and YNNKEL (reference sequence). Unmatched junction bases numbered 7, after V lost 1 base and J lost 8 bases. There are 16 residues in the CDR3. The CDR3 DNA reads TGTGCCAGCAGCCAAGGACAGGGGGCGATTGGGGAAAAACTGTTTTTT. Translation gives CASSQGQGAIGEKLFF.

The chain has TRBV11-2 and TRBJ1-5; D is undetermined. The germline gives CDR1 SGHAT, CDR2 FQNNGV. Deletions cut 1 base from V and 4 bases from J, with 11 bases between. The CDR3 extends over 15 amino acids. The chain's CDR3 is CASSLGQARNQPQHF. CDR3 bases: TGTGCCAGCAGCTTAGGGCAGGCAAGGAATCAGCCCCAGCATTTT.

This chain uses TRBV29-1 with TRBJ1-1, with 11 bases that match TRBD1. J gave up 4 bases and V 7 bases, and 8 bases lay outside the gene matches. This CDR3 has 14 amino acids. The V gene's germline CDR1 is SQVTM and CDR2 ANQGSEA. CDR3 residues: CSAGQGARGTEAFF. The CDR3 bases are TGCAGCGCTGGACAGGGGGCGCGTGGCACTGAAGCTTTCTTT. The full variable domain, in which reference TRBV29-1 and TRBJ1-1 provide the parts outside the CDR3, is SAVISQKPSRDICQRGTSLTIQCQVDSQVTMMFWYRQQPGQSLTLIATANQGSEATYESGFVIDKFPISRPNLTFSTLTVSNMSPEDSSIYLCSAGQGARGTEAFFGQGTRLTVV.

This sequence joins TRBV19 and TRBJ1-5; 8 bases agree with TRBD1. The J segment lost 5 bases and the V segment lost 4 bases, leaving 10 bases of the junction unmatched. The germline gives CDR1 LNHDA, CDR2 SQIVND (reference sequence). There are 16 residues in the CDR3. The CDR3 DNA sequence: TGTGCCAGTAGTACCACTTGGACAGGGATTCATCAGCCCCAGCATTTT. Translation gives CASSTTWTGIHQPQHF.

The chain joins TRBV9 to TRBJ2-2, with TRBD1 matching over 9 bases. V lost 0 bases and J lost 5; bases outside the gene matches: 2. CDR1 and CDR2 (germline): SGDLS, YYNGEE. The CDR3 spans 15 residues. CDR3 bases: TGTGCCAGCAGCGTAGGACAGGGGGGTACCGGGGAGCTGTTTTTT. The encoded protein is CASSVGQGGTGELFF.

The gene calls are TRBV2 and TRBJ2-1; 11 bases are shared with TRBD2. The CDR3 spans 15 residues. CDR1 SNHLY and CDR2 FYNNEI come from the germline V gene. Trimming cost V 8 bases and J 4 bases; bases outside gene matches: 7. DNA for the CDR3: TGTGCCAGCGGATTGACTAGCGGGACTTACAATGAGCAGTTCTTC. Translation: CASGLTSGTYNEQFF.

This chain joins TRBV9 and TRBJ2-3, with 12 bases that match TRBD1. This CDR3 spans 19 amino acids. Germline values: CDR1 SGDLS, CDR2 YYNGEE. V trimming: 3 bases; J trimming: 1 base; junction bases outside the gene matches: 12. DNA for the CDR3: TGTGCCAGCAGCGACCCCGGGACAGGGGGCGCCCAAGGCACAGATACGCAGTATTTT. The encoded protein is CASSDPGTGGAQGTDTQYF.

This sequence joins TRBV7-2 and TRBJ1-5; 7 bases are a match to TRBD1. Germline-derived CDR1 and CDR2 are SGHTA and FQGNSA. This CDR3 contains 12 residues. CDR3 sequence reads: CASAQGDQPQHF. In nucleotides, the CDR3 is TGTGCGTCGGCGCAGGGGGATCAGCCCCAGCATTTT.

V gene TRBV6-5 combines with J gene TRBJ1-2; maybe TRBD1 (5 bases). Germline CDR1 and CDR2: MNHEY and SVGAGI. CDR3 length: 14 amino acids. Trimming left V 6 bases short and J 4 bases short, with 15 bases between. This chain's CDR3 is CASRAETGLYGYTF. The CDR3 nucleotides are TGTGCCAGCAGGGCGGAAACAGGTCTCTATGGCTACACCTTC.

The V and J genes are TRBV10-2 and TRBJ2-1, with D possibly being TRBD2 (6 bases). Germline V lookup: CDR1 WSHSY, CDR2 SAAADI. Between the trimmed V and J ends, which lost 8 bases and 0 bases, there was a span of 11 bases. The CDR3 runs 14 residues. CDR3: CASRSGTSYNEQFF. The CDR3 DNA reads TGCGCCAGCCGTAGCGGAACCTCCTACAATGAGCAGTTCTTC.

This chain joins TRBV5-1 and TRBJ2-3; perhaps TRBD2 as D (6 bases). The germline CDR1 and CDR2 sequences are SGHRS and YFSETQ. The CDR3 spans 14 residues. V lost 10 bases, J lost 4 bases, and 19 bases lay in between. The CDR3 nucleotides read TGCGCCGTTTCTTCGGGGGACGGCTCAGATACGCAGTATTTT. It codes for CAVSSGDGSDTQYF.

The genes are TRBV5-1 and TRBJ2-1; TRBD2 might be the D (5 bases). The CDR3 runs 15 residues. Per the germline V gene, CDR1 is SGHRS and CDR2 is YFSETQ. V was clipped by 0 bases and J by 1 base, with 8 bases between them. CDR3 DNA sequence: TGCGCCAGCAGCTTGGGAGAGGGATCCTACAATGAGCAGTTCTTC. Translating gives CASSLGEGSYNEQFF.

The table lists this clone with a count of one. V and J are TRBV29-1 and TRBJ1-3; D call uncertain. CDR1 is SQVTM and CDR2 is ANQGSEA in the germline V gene. The V and J ends lost 5 bases and 0 bases respectively, with 11 bases between them. The CDR3 is 14 amino acids. The CDR3 nucleotides are TGCAGCGTTTCCCTGACAAGCTCTGGAAACACCATATATTTT. This translates into CSVSLTSSGNTIYF.

This clone was counted a few times. V is TRBV18 and J is TRBJ1-1, with D unresolved. The germline V gene encodes CDR1 KGHSH and CDR2 LQKENI. The CDR3 is 13 residues long. The ends were cut back, 3 bases at V and 1 base at J, with 6 bases in the middle. CDR3 coding DNA: TGTGCCAGCTCACCCGGGAGGAACACTGAAGCTTTCTTT. Translated, it gives CASSPGRNTEAFF.

J is TRBJ1-2 and V is TRBV4-1; D remains unclear. The V end was cut by 0 bases, the J end by 2 bases, with 10 bases between. CDR3 size: 15 residues. CDR1 is MGHRA and CDR2 is YSYEKL in the germline V gene. This CDR3 is CASSQDIQNNYGYTF. CDR3 coding DNA: TGCGCCAGCAGCCAAGATATACAAAACAACTATGGCTACACCTTC.

The V and J genes are TRBV5-1 and TRBJ2-2; perhaps TRBD1 as D (5 bases). The CDR3 contains 13 residues. V lost 0 bases, J lost 6 bases, and 6 bases lay in between. The germline V gene has CDR1 SGHRS and CDR2 YFSETQ. CDR3 amino acids: CASSLVGPGELFF. In nucleotides, the CDR3 is TGCGCCAGCAGCTTGGTGGGGCCCGGGGAGCTGTTTTTT. The entire variable domain, with the rest obtained from reference TRBV5-1 and TRBJ2-2, is as follows: KAGVTQTPRYLIKTRGQQVTLSCSPISGHRSVSWYQQTPGQGLQFLFEYFSETQRNKGNFPGRFSGRQFSNSRSEMNVSTLELGDSALYLCASSLVGPGELFFGEGSRLTVL.